The rows below give T cell receptor beta chains drawn from one sample of a study of CXCR3-negative and CXCR3-positive naive CD8 T cells. TCRdb reprocessed the 5' RACE reads and stores each CDR3 protein as one record, lacking DNA. The sample table includes 130,000 to 150,000 distinct CDR3 sequences. Material for sequencing was naive CXCR3+ CD8+ T cells from blood. The receptors were gathered from a human donor in good health. Some clones in this sample may be carry-over from other donors' samples. Each CDR3 is given with its conserved first and last residue.

v_gene,j_gene,CDR3aa
TRBV7-9,TRBJ2-1,CASSLGPGPGFF
TRBV23-1,TRBJ1-5,CASSLVRDRPYNQPQHF
TRBV4-3,TRBJ2-1,CASSLGDRTSYNEQFF
TRBV21-1,TRBJ2-7,CASSRGTGISYEQYF
TRBV29-1,TRBJ2-2,CSVWRTGELFF
TRBV28,TRBJ2-1,CASSLVLAGGPQFF
TRBV20-1,TRBJ2-3,CSARDLEVSTDTQYF
TRBV20-1,TRBJ2-7,CSASASGIPSYEQYF
TRBV6-6,TRBJ1-3,CASSLQGTSYF
TRBV28,TRBJ2-7,CASSFRPAYTNEQYF
TRBV7-9,TRBJ2-2,CASSSTGGTGELFF
TRBV30,TRBJ1-1,CARRTSADRDTEAFF
TRBV11-3,TRBJ1-1,CASNGRVNTEAFF
TRBV7-9,TRBJ1-2,CASSLPEDYGYTF
TRBV27,TRBJ2-7,CASSFTLGLGEQYF
TRBV20-1,TRBJ2-5,CSARVVDRGLETQYF
TRBV15,TRBJ2-5,CATSRDPMSGVETQYF
TRBV11-1,TRBJ2-5,CASSPWGPETQYF
TRBV19,TRBJ2-2,CASSMASYPLGAGELFF
TRBV29-1,TRBJ2-1,CSVDGVSNEQFF
TRBV27,TRBJ2-3,CASRSGGDPDTQYF
TRBV7-9,TRBJ1-1,CASIPIMGLNTEAFF
TRBV7-9,TRBJ2-1,CASSSLGVRANEQFF
TRBV4-3,TRBJ2-1,CASSQQLSSYNEQFF
TRBV11-2,TRBJ2-1,CASSPLGTGGFF
TRBV6-5,TRBJ2-5,CASSFTGVEETQYF
TRBV29-1,TRBJ2-3,CSVEGQAGGAIDTQYF
TRBV27,TRBJ1-6,CASSLPNSPLHF
TRBV12-3/TRBV12-4,TRBJ2-5,CASGPGGEETQYF
TRBV4-1,TRBJ2-7,CASSLQMSLRTYEQYF
TRBV7-9,TRBJ1-4,CASSSPLQSTDDEKLFF
TRBV28,TRBJ2-3,CASSIRGLADTQYF
TRBV9,TRBJ2-2,CASSVISGELFF
TRBV10-3,TRBJ1-1,CAISPRDRGRSTEAFF
TRBV28,TRBJ1-1,CASSFVSENTEAFF
TRBV20-1,TRBJ2-7,CSASADNLEQYF
TRBV29-1,TRBJ2-2,CSVEAELSGETGELFF
TRBV7-9,TRBJ2-1,CASSVVGSLYNEQFF
TRBV12-3/TRBV12-4,TRBJ2-2,CASKPQENTGELFF
TRBV6-1,TRBJ2-7,CAAAGGNSYEQYF
TRBV5-1,TRBJ2-7,CASSLTGESYEQYF
TRBV7-9,TRBJ2-3,CASSLAGRRTDTQYF
TRBV14,TRBJ2-1,CASSQDRTGPFF
TRBV20-1,TRBJ2-2,CSASFGLAWTGELFF
TRBV4-1,TRBJ2-7,CASSYRTGAYEQYF
TRBV5-1,TRBJ2-3,CASSGRSSDTQYF
TRBV29-1,TRBJ1-4,CRAVQGAGTEKLFF
TRBV12-3/TRBV12-4,TRBJ2-7,CASSFLQSNYEQYF